This TCR beta chain came from a study of blood T cell repertoires in COVID-19. In the study overall: The analysed material was cDNA or gDNA that came from T cells, B-cell-depleted T cells, or PBMCs.

Libraries were prepared by immunoSEQ multiplex PCR; TCRdb keeps only in-frame clonotypes and omits some of them. The data show about 210,000 clones, 70% to 85% seen once. The TCR was taken from a woman older than 75 with COVID-19, enrolled during active disease. The specimen sequenced was peripheral blood.

The CDR3 is CASTPGGEGYTEAFF. DNA for the CDR3: TGTGCCAGCACCCCCGGAGGGGAAGGGTACACTGAAGCTTTCTTT. The chain recombines TRBV28 with TRBJ1-1, with TRBD1 as a possible D gene (5 bases). Germline loops: CDR1 MDHEN, CDR2 SYDVKM. V was clipped by 7 bases and J by 3 bases, with 18 bases between them. This CDR3 has 15 residues.